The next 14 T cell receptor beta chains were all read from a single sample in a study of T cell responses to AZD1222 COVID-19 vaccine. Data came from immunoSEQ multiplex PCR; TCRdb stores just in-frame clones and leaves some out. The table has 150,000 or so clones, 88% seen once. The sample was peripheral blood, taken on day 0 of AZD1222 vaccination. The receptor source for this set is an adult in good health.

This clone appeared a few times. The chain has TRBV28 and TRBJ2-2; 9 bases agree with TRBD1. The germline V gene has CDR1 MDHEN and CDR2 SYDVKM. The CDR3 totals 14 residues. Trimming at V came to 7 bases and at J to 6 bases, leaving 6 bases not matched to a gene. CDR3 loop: CASKGQGIPGELFF. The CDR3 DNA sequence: TGTGCCAGCAAGGGACAGGGTATCCCCGGGGAGCTGTTTTTT.

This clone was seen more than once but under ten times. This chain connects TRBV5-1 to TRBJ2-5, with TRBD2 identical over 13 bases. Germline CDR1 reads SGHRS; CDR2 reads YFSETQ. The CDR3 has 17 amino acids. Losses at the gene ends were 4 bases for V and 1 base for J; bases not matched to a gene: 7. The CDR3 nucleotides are TGCGCCAGCAGCCAGGGACTAGCGGGAACGGGCCAAGAGACCCAGTACTTC. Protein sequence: CASSQGLAGTGQETQYF.

In nucleotides, the CDR3 is TGTGCAAGTCGCTTAAATAGCAATCAGCCCCAGCATTTT. Encoded protein: CASRLNSNQPQHF. The V and J genes are TRBV12-2 and TRBJ1-5. TRBV12-2 is marked as a pseudogene. The CDR3 is 13 residues long.

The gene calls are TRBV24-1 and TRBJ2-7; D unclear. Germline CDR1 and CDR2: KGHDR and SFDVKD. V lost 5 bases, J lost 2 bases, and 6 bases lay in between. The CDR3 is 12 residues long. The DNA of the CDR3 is TGTGCCACCAGTGGCCAGACCTACGAGCAGTACTTC. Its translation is CATSGQTYEQYF.

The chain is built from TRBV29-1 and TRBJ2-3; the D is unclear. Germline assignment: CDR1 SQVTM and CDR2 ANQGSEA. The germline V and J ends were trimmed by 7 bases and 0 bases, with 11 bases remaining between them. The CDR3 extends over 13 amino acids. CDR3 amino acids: CSAKGQSTDTQYF. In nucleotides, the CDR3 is TGCAGCGCTAAGGGTCAGAGCACAGATACGCAGTATTTT.

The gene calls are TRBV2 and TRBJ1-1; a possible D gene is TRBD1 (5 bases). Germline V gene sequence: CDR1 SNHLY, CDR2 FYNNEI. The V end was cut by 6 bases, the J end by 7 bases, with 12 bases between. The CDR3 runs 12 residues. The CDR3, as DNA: TGTGCCAGCAGGCACGACAGCCGTGAAGCTTTCTTT. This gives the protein CASRHDSREAFF.

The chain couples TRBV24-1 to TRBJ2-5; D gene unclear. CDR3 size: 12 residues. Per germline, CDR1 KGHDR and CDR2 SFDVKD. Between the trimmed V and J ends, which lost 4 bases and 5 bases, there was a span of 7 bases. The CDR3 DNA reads TGTGCCACCAGTGACACTCGGGAGACCCAGTACTTC. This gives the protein CATSDTRETQYF.

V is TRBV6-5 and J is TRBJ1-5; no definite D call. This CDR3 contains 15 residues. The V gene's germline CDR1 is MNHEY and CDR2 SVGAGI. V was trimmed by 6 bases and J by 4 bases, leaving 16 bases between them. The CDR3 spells CASRPTINSNQPQHF. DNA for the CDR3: TGTGCCAGCAGACCTACAATAAACTCAAATCAGCCCCAGCATTTT.

The CDR3 DNA is TGTGCCAGCAGCTCGGATGTCTTGAAGGACACCTTC. Protein product: CASSSDVLKDTF. The gene calls are TRBV7-9 and TRBJ1-2; no firm D call. V was shortened by 4 bases and J by 12 bases, with 15 bases between the two germline ends. This CDR3 has 12 residues. Looked up from germline, CDR1 is SEHNR and CDR2 is FQNEAQ (reference sequence).

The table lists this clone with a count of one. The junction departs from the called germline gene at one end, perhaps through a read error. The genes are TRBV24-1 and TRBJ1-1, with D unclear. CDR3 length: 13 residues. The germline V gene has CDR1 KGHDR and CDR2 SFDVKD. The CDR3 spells CARDPRQNAEAFF. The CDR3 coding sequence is TGTGCCCGTGACCCCAGGCAGAACGCTGAAGCTTTCTTT.

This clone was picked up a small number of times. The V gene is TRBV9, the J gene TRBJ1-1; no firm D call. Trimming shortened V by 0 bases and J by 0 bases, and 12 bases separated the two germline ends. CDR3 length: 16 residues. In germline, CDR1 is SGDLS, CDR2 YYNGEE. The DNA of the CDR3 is TGTGCCAGCAGCGTAGGGACGGATCTCATGAACACTGAAGCTTTCTTT. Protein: CASSVGTDLMNTEAFF.

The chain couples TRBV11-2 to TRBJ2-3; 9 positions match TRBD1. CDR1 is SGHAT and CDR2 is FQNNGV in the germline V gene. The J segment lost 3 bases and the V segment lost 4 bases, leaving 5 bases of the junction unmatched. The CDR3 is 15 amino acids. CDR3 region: CASSSPQGATDTQYF. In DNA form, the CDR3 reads TGTGCCAGCAGCTCTCCACAGGGGGCAACAGATACGCAGTATTTT.

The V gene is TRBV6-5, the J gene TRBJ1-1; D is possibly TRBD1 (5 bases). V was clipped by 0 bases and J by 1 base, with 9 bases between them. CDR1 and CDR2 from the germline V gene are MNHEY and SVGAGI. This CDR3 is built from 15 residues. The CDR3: CASSYSAGPNTEAFF. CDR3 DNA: TGTGCCAGCAGTTACTCAGCGGGGCCGAACACTGAAGCTTTCTTT.

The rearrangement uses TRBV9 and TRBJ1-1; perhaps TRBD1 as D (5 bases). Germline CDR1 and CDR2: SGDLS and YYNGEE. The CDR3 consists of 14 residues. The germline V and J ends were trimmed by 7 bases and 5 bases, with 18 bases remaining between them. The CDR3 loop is CASRRGGAGTEAFF. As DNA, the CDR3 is TGTGCCAGCCGTCGTGGTGGGGCCGGAACTGAAGCTTTCTTT. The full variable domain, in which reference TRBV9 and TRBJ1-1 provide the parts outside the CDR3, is DSGVTQTPKHLITATGQRVTLRCSPRSGDLSVYWYQQSLDQGLQFLIQYYNGEERAKGNILERFSAQQFPDLHSELNLSSLELGDSALYFCASRRGGAGTEAFFGQGTRLTVV.